This T cell receptor beta chain originates from a study of CD8 T cells in ankylosing spondylitis. Study-level points and caveats: In ankylosing spondylitis blood, a motif of roughly 8 highly homologous TCR beta variants appeared characteristic. Reactive arthritis synovial fluid and blood were previously reported to contain some motif variants.

V lost 6 bases to trimming and J lost 4 bases; unmatched junction nucleotides: 6. The germline gives CDR1 SEHNR, CDR2 FQNEAQ (reference sequence). The CDR3 length is 15 residues. Worth noting for this clonotype: Its antigen is currently unknown.

TCRdb reanalysed the 5' RACE reads using MiXCR and keeps one entry per CDR3 protein. In the table there are under 550,000 distinct CDR3 sequences, roughly a quarter of which are singletons. The J gene is TRBJ1-1, the V gene TRBV7-9; the match to TRBD1 covers 12 bases. The source is a male donor with ankylosing spondylitis. Sequencing was done on a sample of blood, either unsorted or a sorted T cell fraction (not recorded which). This CDR3 is CASRKGTGGFTEAFF. The CDR3 DNA reads as TGTGCCAGCAGGAAAGGGACAGGGGGCTTCACTGAAGCTTTCTTT.